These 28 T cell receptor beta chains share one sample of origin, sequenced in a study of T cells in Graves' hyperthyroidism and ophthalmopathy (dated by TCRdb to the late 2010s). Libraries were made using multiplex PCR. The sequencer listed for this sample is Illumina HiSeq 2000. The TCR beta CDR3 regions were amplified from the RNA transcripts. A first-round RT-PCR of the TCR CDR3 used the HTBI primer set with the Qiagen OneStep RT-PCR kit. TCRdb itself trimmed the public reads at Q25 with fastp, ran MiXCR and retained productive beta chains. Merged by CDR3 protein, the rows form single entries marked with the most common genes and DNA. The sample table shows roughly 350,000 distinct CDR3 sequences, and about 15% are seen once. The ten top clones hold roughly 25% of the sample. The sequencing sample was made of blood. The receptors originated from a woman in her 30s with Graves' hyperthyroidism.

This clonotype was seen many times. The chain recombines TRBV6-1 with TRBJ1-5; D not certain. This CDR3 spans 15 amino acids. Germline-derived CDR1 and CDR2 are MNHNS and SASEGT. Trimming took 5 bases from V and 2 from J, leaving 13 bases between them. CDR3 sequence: CASSLSDGGNQPQHF. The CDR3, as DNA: TGTGCCAGCAGTCTCTCGGATGGCGGCAATCAGCCCCAGCATTTT.

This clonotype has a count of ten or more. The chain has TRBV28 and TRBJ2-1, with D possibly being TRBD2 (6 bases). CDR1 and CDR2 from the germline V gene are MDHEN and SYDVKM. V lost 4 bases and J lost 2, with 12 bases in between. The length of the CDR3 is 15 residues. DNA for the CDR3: TGTGCCAGCAGTTCTGGCGGGATCACCTACAATGAGCAGTTCTTC. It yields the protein CASSSGGITYNEQFF.

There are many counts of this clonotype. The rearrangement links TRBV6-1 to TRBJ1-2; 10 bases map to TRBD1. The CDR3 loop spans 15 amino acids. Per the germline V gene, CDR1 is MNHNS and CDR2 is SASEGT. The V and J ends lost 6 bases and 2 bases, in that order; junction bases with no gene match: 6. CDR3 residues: CASSPATGGNYGYTF. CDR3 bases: TGTGCCAGCAGCCCAGCGACAGGGGGCAACTATGGCTACACCTTC.

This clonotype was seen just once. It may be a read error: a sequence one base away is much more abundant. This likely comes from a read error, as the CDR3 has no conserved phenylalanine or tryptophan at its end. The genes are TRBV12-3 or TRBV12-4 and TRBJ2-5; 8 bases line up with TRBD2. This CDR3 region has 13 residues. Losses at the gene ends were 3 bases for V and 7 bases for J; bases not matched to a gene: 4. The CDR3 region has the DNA TGTGCCAGCAGTTTCGTACGGGGGGGGACCCAGTACTCC. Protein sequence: CASSFVRGGTQYS.

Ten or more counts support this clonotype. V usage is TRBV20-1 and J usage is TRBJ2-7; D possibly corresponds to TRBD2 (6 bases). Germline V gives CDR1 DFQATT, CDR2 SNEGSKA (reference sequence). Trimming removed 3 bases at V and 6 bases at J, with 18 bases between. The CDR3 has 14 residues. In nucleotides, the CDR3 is TGCAGTGCTAGGCGGGACCGCCTATCTCTCGAGCAGTACTTC. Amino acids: CSARRDRLSLEQYF.

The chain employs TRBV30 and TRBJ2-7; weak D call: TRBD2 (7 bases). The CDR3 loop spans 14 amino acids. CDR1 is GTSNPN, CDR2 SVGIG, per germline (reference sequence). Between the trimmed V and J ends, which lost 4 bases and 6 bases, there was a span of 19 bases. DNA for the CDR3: TGTGCCTGGACCAGAGGGAGCGGGACATTCGAGCAGTACTTC. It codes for CAWTRGSGTFEQYF.

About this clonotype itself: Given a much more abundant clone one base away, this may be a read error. The CDR3: CASSLSRHLLEPQHF. The CDR3 DNA follows: TGCGCCAGCAGCTTATCGAGACACCTCCTTGAGCCCCAGCATTTT. V usage is TRBV5-1 and J usage is TRBJ1-5, with unresolved D. Germline V gives CDR1 SGHRS, CDR2 YFSETQ. The CDR3 runs to 15 residues. Deletions cut 2 bases from V and 8 bases from J, with 17 bases between.

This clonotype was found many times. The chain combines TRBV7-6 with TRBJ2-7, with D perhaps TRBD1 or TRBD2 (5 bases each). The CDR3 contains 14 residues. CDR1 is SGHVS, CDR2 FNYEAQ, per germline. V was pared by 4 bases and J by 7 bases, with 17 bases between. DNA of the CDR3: TGTGCCAGCAGCTCCGGGACGCTAGCTATTGAGCAGTACTTC. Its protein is CASSSGTLAIEQYF.

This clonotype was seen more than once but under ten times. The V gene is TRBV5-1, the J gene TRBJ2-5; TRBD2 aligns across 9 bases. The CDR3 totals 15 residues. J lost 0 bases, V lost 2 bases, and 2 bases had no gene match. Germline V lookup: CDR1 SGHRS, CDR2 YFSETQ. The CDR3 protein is CASSLAGGYQETQYF. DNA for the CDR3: TGCGCCAGCAGCTTAGCGGGAGGCTACCAAGAGACCCAGTACTTC.

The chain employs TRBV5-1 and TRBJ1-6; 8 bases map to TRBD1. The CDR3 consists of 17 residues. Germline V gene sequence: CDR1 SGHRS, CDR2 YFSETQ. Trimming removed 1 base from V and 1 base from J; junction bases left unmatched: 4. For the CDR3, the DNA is TGCGCCAGCAGCTTGAAGACAGGGGTTTCCTATAATTCACCCCTCCACTTT. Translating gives CASSLKTGVSYNSPLHF.

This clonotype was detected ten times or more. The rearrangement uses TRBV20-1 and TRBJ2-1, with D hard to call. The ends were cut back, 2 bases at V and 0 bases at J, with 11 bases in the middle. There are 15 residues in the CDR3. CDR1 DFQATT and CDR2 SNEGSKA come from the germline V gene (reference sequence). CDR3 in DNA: TGCAGTGCTAGACAGGAGCGCAGCTCCTACAATGAGCAGTTCTTC. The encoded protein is CSARQERSSYNEQFF.

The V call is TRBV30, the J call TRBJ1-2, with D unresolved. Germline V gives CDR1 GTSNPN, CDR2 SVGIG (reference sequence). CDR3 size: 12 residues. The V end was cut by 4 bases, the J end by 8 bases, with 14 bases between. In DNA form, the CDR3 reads TGTGCCTGGACCCCACGTGGAGGGGGCTACACCTTC. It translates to CAWTPRGGGYTF.

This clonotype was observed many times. The CDR3 is CASSLTWTSGVETQYF. The CDR3 DNA follows: TGTGCCAGCAGCTTAACTTGGACTAGCGGAGTGGAGACCCAGTACTTC. This sequence joins TRBV7-9 and TRBJ2-5, with 10 bases that match TRBD2. V lost 2 bases, J lost 5 bases, and 8 bases stayed unmatched. The CDR3 length is 16 residues. CDR1 and CDR2 from the germline V gene are SEHNR and FQNEAQ (reference sequence).

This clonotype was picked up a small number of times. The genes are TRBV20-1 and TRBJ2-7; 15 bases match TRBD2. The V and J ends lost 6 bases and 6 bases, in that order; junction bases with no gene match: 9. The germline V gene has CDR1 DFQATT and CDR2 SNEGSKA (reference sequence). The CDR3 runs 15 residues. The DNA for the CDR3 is TGCAGTGCCGCCCCCGGGACTAGCGGGAGGCTCGAGCAGTACTTC. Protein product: CSAAPGTSGRLEQYF.

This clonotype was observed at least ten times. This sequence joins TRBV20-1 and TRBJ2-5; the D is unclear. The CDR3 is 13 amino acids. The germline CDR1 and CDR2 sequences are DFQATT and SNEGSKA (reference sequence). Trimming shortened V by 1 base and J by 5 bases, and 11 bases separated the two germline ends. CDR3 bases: TGCAGTGCTAGAGTAGGACCCGGGGAGACCCAGTACTTC. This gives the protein CSARVGPGETQYF.

Here the CDR3 reads CSASFLFTSGNNEQFF. In nucleotides, the CDR3 is TGCAGTGCTAGCTTTCTTTTTACTAGCGGGAACAATGAGCAGTTCTTC. The chain has TRBV20-1 and TRBJ2-1; 10 nucleotides align to TRBD2. After removal of 3 bases from V and 5 bases from J, the junction contained 10 bases not matched to a gene. The CDR3 spans 16 residues. CDR1 and CDR2 from the germline V gene are DFQATT and SNEGSKA (reference sequence).

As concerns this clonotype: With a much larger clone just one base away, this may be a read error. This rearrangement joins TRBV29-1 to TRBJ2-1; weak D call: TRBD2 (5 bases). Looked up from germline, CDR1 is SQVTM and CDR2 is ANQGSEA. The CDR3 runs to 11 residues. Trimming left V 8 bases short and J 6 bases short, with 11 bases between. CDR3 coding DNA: TGCAGCTTGCGGGTATTCAATGAGCAGTTCTTC. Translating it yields CSLRVFNEQFF.

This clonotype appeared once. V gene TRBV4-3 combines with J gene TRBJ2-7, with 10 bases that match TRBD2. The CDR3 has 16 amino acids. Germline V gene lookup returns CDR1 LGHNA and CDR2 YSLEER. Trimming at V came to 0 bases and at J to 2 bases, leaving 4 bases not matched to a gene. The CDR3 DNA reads TGCGCCAGCAGCCAAGAACTAGCGGGGTTAACCTACGAGCAGTACTTC. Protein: CASSQELAGLTYEQYF.

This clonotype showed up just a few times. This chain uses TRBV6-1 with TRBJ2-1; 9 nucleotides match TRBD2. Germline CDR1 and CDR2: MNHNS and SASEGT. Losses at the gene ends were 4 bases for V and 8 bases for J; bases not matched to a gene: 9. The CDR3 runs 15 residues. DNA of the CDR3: TGTGCCAGCAGTGTAGCGGGAGTAGGTAGAGATGAGCAGTTCTTC. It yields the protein CASSVAGVGRDEQFF.

The CDR3 DNA follows: TGCAGCGTTGAAGATAAAGCCCCCATTAGCGGGAGCACAGATACGCAGTATTTT. This sequence encodes CSVEDKAPISGSTDTQYF. The chain combines TRBV29-1 with TRBJ2-3; 7 nucleotides line up with TRBD2. Trimming cost V 0 bases and J 0 bases; bases outside gene matches: 12. Germline CDR1 reads SQVTM; CDR2 reads ANQGSEA. This CDR3 comprises 18 residues.

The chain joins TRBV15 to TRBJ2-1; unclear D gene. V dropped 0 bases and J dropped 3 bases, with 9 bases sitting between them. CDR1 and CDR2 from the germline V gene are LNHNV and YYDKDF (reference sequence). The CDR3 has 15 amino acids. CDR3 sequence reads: CATSRDSEHYNEQFF. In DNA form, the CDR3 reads TGTGCCACCAGCAGAGACAGCGAACACTACAATGAGCAGTTCTTC. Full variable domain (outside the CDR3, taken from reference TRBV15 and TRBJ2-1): DAMVIQNPRYQVTQFGKPVTLSCSQTLNHNVMYWYQQKSSQAPKLLFHYYDKDFNNEADTPDNFQSRRPNTSFCFLDIRSPGLGDTAMYLCATSRDSEHYNEQFFGPGTRLTVL.

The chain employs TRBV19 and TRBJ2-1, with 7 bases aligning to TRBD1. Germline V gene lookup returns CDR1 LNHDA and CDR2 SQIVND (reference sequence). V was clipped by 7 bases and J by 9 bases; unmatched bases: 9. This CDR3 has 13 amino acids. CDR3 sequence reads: CASTGQTVGEQFF. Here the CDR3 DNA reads TGTGCCAGTACGGGACAGACCGTCGGTGAGCAGTTCTTC.

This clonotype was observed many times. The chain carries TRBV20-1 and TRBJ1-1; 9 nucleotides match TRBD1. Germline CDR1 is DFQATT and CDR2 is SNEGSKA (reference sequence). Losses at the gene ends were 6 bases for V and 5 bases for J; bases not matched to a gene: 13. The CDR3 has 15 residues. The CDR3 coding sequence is TGCAGTGCACTCCGGGAACAGGGGGCTTGGACTGAAGCTTTCTTT. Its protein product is CSALREQGAWTEAFF.

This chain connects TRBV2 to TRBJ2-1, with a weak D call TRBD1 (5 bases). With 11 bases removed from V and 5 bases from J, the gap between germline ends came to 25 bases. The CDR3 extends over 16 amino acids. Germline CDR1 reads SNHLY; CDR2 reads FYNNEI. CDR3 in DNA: TGTGCCTCACCGTCGCAAAAGGCAGGGTATAACAATGAGCAGTTCTTC. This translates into CASPSQKAGYNNEQFF.

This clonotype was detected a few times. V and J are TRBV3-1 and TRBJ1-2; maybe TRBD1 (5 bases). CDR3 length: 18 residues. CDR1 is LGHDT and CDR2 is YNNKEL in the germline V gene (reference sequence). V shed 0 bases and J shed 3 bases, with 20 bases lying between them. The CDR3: CASSQEISRDLAYYGYTF. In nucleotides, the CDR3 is TGTGCCAGCAGCCAAGAAATCTCGCGGGACTTGGCTTACTATGGCTACACCTTC.

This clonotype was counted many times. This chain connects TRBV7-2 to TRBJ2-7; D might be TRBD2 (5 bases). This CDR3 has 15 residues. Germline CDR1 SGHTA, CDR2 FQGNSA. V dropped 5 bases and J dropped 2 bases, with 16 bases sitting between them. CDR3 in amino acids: CASSLEAATTYEQYF. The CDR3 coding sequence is TGTGCCAGCAGCCTAGAGGCAGCGACTACCTACGAGCAGTACTTC.

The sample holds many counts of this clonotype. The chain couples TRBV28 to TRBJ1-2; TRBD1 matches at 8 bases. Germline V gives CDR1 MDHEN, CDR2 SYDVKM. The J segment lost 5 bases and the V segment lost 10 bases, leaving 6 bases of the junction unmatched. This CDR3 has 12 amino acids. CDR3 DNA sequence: TGTGCCACCCAAACAGGGGGATATGGCTACACCTTC. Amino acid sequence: CATQTGGYGYTF.

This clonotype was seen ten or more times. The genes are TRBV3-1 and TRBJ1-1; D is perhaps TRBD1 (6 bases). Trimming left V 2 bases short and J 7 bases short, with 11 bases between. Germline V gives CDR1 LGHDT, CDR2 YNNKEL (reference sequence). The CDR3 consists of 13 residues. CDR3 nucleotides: TGTGCCAGCAGCCAACCTGGACAGAGTGAAGCTTTCTTT. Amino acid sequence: CASSQPGQSEAFF.